This is a list of T cell receptor beta chains from one sample in a study of blood T cell repertoires in COVID-19. Produced via immunoSEQ multiplex PCR; TCRdb's table is partial and in-frame only. In the table there are some 320,000 clones, about nine tenths of which are singletons. Sequenced: PBMCs or T cells enriched from blood (not recorded which). The origin of the receptors is a man between 60 and 70 years old who had recovered from COVID-19. Both conserved end residues are part of each CDR3. A D gene is named only where the DNA matches it firmly. Only part of the rows carry a size: once, few, many, or a class if the clone is expanded.

J gene: TRBJ2-5
V gene: TRBV7-6
clone size: NA
D gene: TRBD1
CDR3 DNA: TGTGCCAGCAGCTTCTACGGGACAGGGCTACAAGAGACCCAGTACTTC
CDR3 protein: CASSFYGTGLQETQYF

J gene: TRBJ2-5
V gene: TRBV5-8
clone size: NA
D gene: TRBD2
CDR3 DNA: TGTGCCAGCAGCCTTGGACTAGCGGGGGGTCAAGAGACCCAGTACTTC
CDR3 protein: CASSLGLAGGQETQYF

J gene: TRBJ2-6
V gene: TRBV7-3
clone size: NA
D gene: TRBD2
CDR3 DNA: TGTGCCAGCAGCCCTACTAGCGCCTCTGGGGCCAACGTCCTGACTTTC
CDR3 protein: CASSPTSASGANVLTF

J gene: TRBJ2-7
V gene: TRBV19
clone size: NA
D gene: TRBD2
CDR3 DNA: TGTGCCAGTAGTTTGACTAGCGGGAGGGCCTTTTCCTACGAGCAGTACTTC
CDR3 protein: CASSLTSGRAFSYEQYF

J gene: TRBJ2-7
V gene: TRBV24-1
clone size: NA
D gene: NA
CDR3 DNA: TGTGCCACCAGTGAAACCGGGACTTACGAGCAGTACTTC
CDR3 protein: CATSETGTYEQYF

J gene: TRBJ2-1
V gene: TRBV11-2
clone size: NA
D gene: NA
CDR3 DNA: TGTGCCAGCAGCTTAGATCACCGACTGGAGGACAATGAGCAGTTCTTC
CDR3 protein: CASSLDHRLEDNEQFF

J gene: TRBJ2-7
V gene: TRBV12-5
clone size: NA
D gene: TRBD1
CDR3 DNA: TGTGCTAGTGAACAAGGGGGCCCCTACGAGCAGTACTTC
CDR3 protein: CASEQGGPYEQYF

J gene: TRBJ1-2
V gene: TRBV2
clone size: once
D gene: TRBD1
CDR3 DNA: TGTGCCAGCAGCCGCCTCCCAATAGGGGGCGTGAGTGGCTACACCTTC
CDR3 protein: CASSRLPIGGVSGYTF

J gene: TRBJ1-2
V gene: TRBV30
clone size: NA
D gene: NA
CDR3 DNA: TGTGCCTGGAGATGGCAGGCTCCGGGGAGATATTATGGCTACACCTTC
CDR3 protein: CAWRWQAPGRYYGYTF

J gene: TRBJ1-2
V gene: TRBV30
clone size: NA
D gene: NA
CDR3 DNA: TGTGCCTGGACTGTGCAGGGTTTTGGCTACACCTTC
CDR3 protein: CAWTVQGFGYTF

J gene: TRBJ2-3
V gene: TRBV19
clone size: NA
D gene: NA
CDR3 DNA: TGTGCCAGTAGTACGGGACTCTTCACTAGCACAGATACGCAGTATTTT
CDR3 protein: CASSTGLFTSTDTQYF

J gene: TRBJ2-6
V gene: TRBV3-1/TRBV3-2
clone size: once
D gene: TRBD1
CDR3 DNA: TGTGCCAGCACCCGACAGGGGTTGCTTGGGGCCAACGTCCTGACTTTC
CDR3 protein: CASTRQGLLGANVLTF